This section outlines one T cell receptor (beta chain) sequence together with its context. Antigen unknown. V was clipped by 3 bases and J by 6 bases; unmatched bases: 12. The germline V gene has CDR1 MDHEN and CDR2 SYDVKM. This CDR3 is built from 17 residues. The data were taken from a study of T cell responses to AZD1222 COVID-19 vaccine. Overall study findings and caveats: Spike-specific TCR breadth and depth were elevated following two AZD1222 doses. The study sampled repertoires only after the peak T cell response.

The method was immunoSEQ multiplex PCR; TCRdb's version includes in-frame clones alone and lacks a portion of them. The sample holds some 79,000 clones, 60% to 85% seen once. V is TRBV28 and J is TRBJ1-2; 11 bases are shared with TRBD1. This sample comprised peripheral blood, obtained 28 days after the second AZD1222 dose. The clonotype was recovered from an adult who received the AZD1222 COVID-19 vaccine. The CDR3 is CASSLFSRTGGDNGYTF. CDR3 in DNA: TGTGCCAGCAGTTTGTTCTCTCGGACAGGGGGCGATAATGGCTACACCTTC.